These T cell receptor beta chains were read from a single sample in a study of CD8 T cells in Susac syndrome. MiXCR was run by TCRdb on the immunoSEQ multiplex PCR reads, yielding one entry per CDR3 protein. The table includes about 53,000 distinct CDR3 sequences, around 93% detected once. Sequencing used CD8+ T cells from PBMCs. The receptors here all came from a human donor with Susac syndrome. CDR3s include the opening cysteine and the closing phenylalanine or tryptophan. The D gene is left open where the match is weak.

V: TRBV6-1
D: NA
J: TRBJ2-7
CDR3: CASGESWETSYEQYF
DNA: TGTGCCAGCGGGGAAAGTTGGGAAACCTCCTACGAGCAGTACTTC

V: TRBV6-6
D: NA
J: TRBJ2-7
CDR3: CASSYLSTQGYEQYF
DNA: TGTGCCAGCAGTTACCTATCAACCCAAGGGTACGAGCAGTACTTC

V: TRBV2
D: NA
J: TRBJ1-2
CDR3: CASSENQAETF
DNA: TGTGCCAGCAGTGAAAACCAGGCTGAAACCTTC

V: TRBV4-2
D: NA
J: TRBJ2-3
CDR3: CASSQEKGGPSTDTQYF
DNA: TGTGCCAGCAGCCAAGAAAAGGGGGGCCCGAGCACAGATACGCAGTATTTT

V: TRBV27
D: TRBD2
J: TRBJ2-7
CDR3: CASRYHSGGSPYEQYF
DNA: TGTGCCAGCAGGTACCATAGCGGGGGATCCCCCTACGAGCAGTACTTC

V: TRBV3-1
D: TRBD2
J: TRBJ2-7
CDR3: CASSHLAGGLYEQYF
DNA: TGTGCCAGCAGCCACCTAGCGGGGGGGCTCTACGAGCAGTACTTC

V: TRBV7-2
D: NA
J: TRBJ2-3
CDR3: CASGLEDPVRDTQYF
DNA: TGTGCCAGCGGTTTAGAAGATCCCGTCCGGGATACGCAGTATTTT

V: TRBV5-4
D: TRBD1
J: TRBJ2-1
CDR3: CASSWGQGGKVSEQFF
DNA: TGTGCCAGCAGCTGGGGACAGGGCGGTAAGGTCAGTGAGCAGTTCTTC

V: TRBV9
D: NA
J: TRBJ2-5
CDR3: CASSVEEGEGETQYF
DNA: TGTGCCAGCAGCGTAGAGGAGGGGGAGGGAGAGACCCAGTACTTC

V: TRBV20-1
D: NA
J: TRBJ2-5
CDR3: CSGKAFGLGSVRETQYF
DNA: TGCAGTGGCAAGGCCTTTGGATTGGGCAGTGTAAGGGAGACCCAGTACTTC

V: TRBV15
D: TRBD1
J: TRBJ1-2
CDR3: CATSRGDRGPSLNYGYTF
DNA: TGTGCCACCAGCAGAGGGGACAGGGGACCTTCGCTTAACTATGGCTACACCTTC

V: TRBV7-8
D: NA
J: TRBJ2-2
CDR3: CASSLKDTGELFF
DNA: TGTGCCAGCAGCTTGAAGGACACCGGGGAGCTGTTTTTT

V: TRBV3-1
D: NA
J: TRBJ1-2
CDR3: CASSPRQSLNYGYTF
DNA: TGTGCCAGCAGCCCCCGACAGTCTTTGAACTATGGCTACACCTTC

V: TRBV29-1
D: NA
J: TRBJ1-2
CDR3: CSVPAQGSVSGYTF
DNA: TGCAGCGTTCCCGCCCAGGGGAGTGTAAGTGGCTACACCTTC

V: TRBV9
D: NA
J: TRBJ2-2
CDR3: CASSVGGSTGELFF
DNA: TGTGCCAGCAGCGTCGGGGGTAGTACCGGGGAGCTGTTTTTT